This entry concerns a single TCR beta chain. Its specific antigen is unknown. No base qualities exist here, and no much larger clone lies one base off it. The data were taken from a study of shared clonotypes between healthy human individuals (dated by TCRdb to the early 2020s). Regarding the research as a whole: A couple of women and a few men aged 18 to 49 years were included in the cohort. Different laboratories and diverse techniques were used to prepare libraries and sequence TCR repertoires, to increase sequencing depth and limit assay-specific biases. Each donor's leukapheresis produced roughly between roughly 0.85 and 9.5 billion PBMCs. To estimate repertoire size and how much clonotypes are shared between individuals, the study performed deep sequencing of blood TCR repertoires from 4 to 6 healthy adults. For each donor, three plates each were used for CD4 naive and CD4 memory, two plates were used for CD8 naive, and one plate was used for CD8 memory.

Paper-wide results and their limitations: Sampling was restricted to blood, and TCR repertoires in tissue are likely to differ from TCR repertoires in blood. Compared with non-shared clonotypes, the clonotypes found in all four sorted-subset donors had higher generation probabilities. Because the study included only a small number of donors, the genetic and exposure-history diversity represented was limited. Pairwise subsampling indicated that sequencing depth was expected to affect the degree of clonotype sharing among donors. When a handful of donors were compared, the shared fraction of clonotypes was about 5% for naive CD4, approximately 3.5% for naive CD8, 2% to 2.5% for memory CD4, and less than 0.45% for memory CD8. Incomplete sequencing was indicated by rarefaction of sorted-subset datasets, despite the large sequencing depth. Larger estimated clonotype richness was generally found for naive subsets than for memory subsets.

Measured from the cysteine to the phenylalanine, the CDR3 is 13 residues long. Only the CDR3 DNA stays, 39 bases, in frame from base 1. The V and J ends are trimmed by 4 bases and 2 bases, leaving 8 bases between them. CDR1 and CDR2 are drawn from the germline V gene (reference sequence): MNHNY, SVGAGI. Using the deep immunoSEQ assay, TCR CDR3 regions were amplified from genomic DNA by multiplex PCR. For each cell subset, the extracted genomic DNA was distributed evenly across all wells of several immunoSEQ 96-well plates, and each plate served as one replicate. For sorted subsets, approximately 200 ng of genomic DNA, equivalent to some 30,000 T cell genomes, went into each replicate PCR. Purified libraries were quantified with a Qubit 3.0 fluorometer, sized on a Bioanalyzer 2100, and re-quantified with the KAPA Library Quantification kit. A separate single-read 150-cycle Illumina NextSeq 550 flow cell was used to sequence each immunoSEQ 96-well plate. As for how the authors treated the data: The immunoSEQ output contained only junctional sequences without quality scores, so filtering could not match that applied to full-length reads. Sequences were annotated with PyIR, a Python wrapper for IgBLAST v1.9, and V/J genes and CDR3 were assigned using IMGT germline references. Reads were removed for weak V/J assignments (E-value above 1e-6), missing CDR3, stop codons, out-of-frame junctions, or ambiguous translated residues. V3J clonotypes were defined as sequences sharing the same inferred V gene, J gene, and CDR3 amino acid sequence. Percentage overlap between repertoires was calculated by dividing the number of shared unique clonotypes by the size of the smaller repertoire. Three approaches were used to assess repertoire richness: RTK rarefaction, the Chao1 estimator, and Recon v2.1 estimates of unobserved clonotypes. OLGA was used to compute generation probabilities for all TCRbeta clonotypes that the gDNA method yielded from a few donors. What TCRdb holds here is the immuneACCESS table cut down to in-frame rearrangements. Part of the clones is not present; checked against another copy, under half of the missing clones reflect an unresolved V gene, and the others are unexplained. That table gives V, J and clone size, and the DNA gave D and trimming. Across this sample there are around 750,000 clones, with around 67% seen only once. In total, the top ten clones hold roughly 1.7% of the sample.

The donors were healthy, HIV-negative adults with no recently reported acute infections or vaccinations. Every donor was a Caucasian adult living in Nashville, Tennessee, USA. CD4+ T cells were enriched by magnetic negative selection; naive cells were then positively selected on CD45RA, and the negative fraction formed the memory subset. After blood collection by leukapheresis, PBMCs were isolated using Ficoll-Histopaque density gradient centrifugation and then cryopreserved in the vapor phase of liquid nitrogen. Purity and quantity of every magnetically sorted T cell population were checked by analytical flow cytometry. Genomic DNA was isolated from each sorted fraction and quantified by UV absorbance on a Nanodrop 2000c.

This clonotype originated in a woman aged 30 to 39 in good health. Sequencing was done on a sample of memory CD4+ T cells sorted from blood. The sample's cell subset or site, from its label and the paper: CD45RA-negative fraction. This chain joins TRBV6-6 to TRBJ1-1; no confident D gene assignment can be made. The bases read TGTGCCAGCAGTTTACAGCTTAACACTGAAGCTTTCTTT. It is translated as CASSLQLNTEAFF.